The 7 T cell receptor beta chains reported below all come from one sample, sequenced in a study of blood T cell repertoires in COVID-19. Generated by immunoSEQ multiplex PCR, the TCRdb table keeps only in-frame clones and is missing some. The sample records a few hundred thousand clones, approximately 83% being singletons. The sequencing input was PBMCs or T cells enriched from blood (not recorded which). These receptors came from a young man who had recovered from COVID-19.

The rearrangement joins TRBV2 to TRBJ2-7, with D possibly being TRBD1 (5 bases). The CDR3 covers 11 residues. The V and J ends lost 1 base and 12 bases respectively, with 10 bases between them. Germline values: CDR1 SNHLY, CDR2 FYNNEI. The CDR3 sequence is CASSEETRAYF. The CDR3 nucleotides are TGTGCCAGCAGTGAAGAGACCAGGGCGTACTTC.

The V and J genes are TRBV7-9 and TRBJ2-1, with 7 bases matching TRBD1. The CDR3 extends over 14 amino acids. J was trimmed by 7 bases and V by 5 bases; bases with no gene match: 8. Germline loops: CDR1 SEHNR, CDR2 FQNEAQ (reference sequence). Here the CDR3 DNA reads TGTGCCAGCAGCCCCATTTGGACAGGTAATGAGCAGTTCTTC. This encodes CASSPIWTGNEQFF.

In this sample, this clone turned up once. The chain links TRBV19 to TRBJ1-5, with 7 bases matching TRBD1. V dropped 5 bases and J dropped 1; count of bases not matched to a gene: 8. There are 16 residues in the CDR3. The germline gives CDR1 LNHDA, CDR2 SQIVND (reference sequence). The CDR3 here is CASSPRGPWSNQPQHF. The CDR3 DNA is TGTGCCAGTAGTCCAAGGGGGCCCTGGAGCAATCAGCCCCAGCATTTT.

The chain's CDR3 is CASSEDATGGTGELFF. The DNA for the CDR3 is TGTGCCAGCAGTGAAGACGCGACAGGGGGAACCGGGGAGCTGTTTTTT. The chain combines TRBV2 with TRBJ2-2; 9 bases are a match to TRBD1. The length of the CDR3 is 16 residues. After removal of 1 base from V and 5 bases from J, the junction contained 5 bases not matched to a gene. Per germline, CDR1 SNHLY and CDR2 FYNNEI.

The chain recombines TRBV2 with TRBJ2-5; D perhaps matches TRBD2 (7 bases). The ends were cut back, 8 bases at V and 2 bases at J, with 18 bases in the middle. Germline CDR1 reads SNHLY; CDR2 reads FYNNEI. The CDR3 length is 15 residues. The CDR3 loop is CASSGWGGRQETQYF. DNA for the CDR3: TGTGCCAGCTCCGGGTGGGGGGGCCGGCAAGAGACCCAGTACTTC.

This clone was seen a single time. The CDR3 loop is CAISVSRNTGELFF. The CDR3 DNA reads TGTGCCATCAGTGTATCGAGGAACACCGGGGAGCTGTTTTTT. The chain couples TRBV10-3 to TRBJ2-2; the D is unclear. V lost 4 bases to trimming and J lost 1 base, with 7 bases between them. In germline, CDR1 is ENHRY, CDR2 SYGVKD. The CDR3 runs to 14 residues.

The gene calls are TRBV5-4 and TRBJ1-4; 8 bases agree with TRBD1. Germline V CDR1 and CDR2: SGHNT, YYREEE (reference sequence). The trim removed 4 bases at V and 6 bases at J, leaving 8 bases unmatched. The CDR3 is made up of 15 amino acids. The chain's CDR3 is CASSRGQGLDEKLFF. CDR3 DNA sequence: TGTGCCAGCAGCCGCGGACAGGGTCTTGATGAAAAACTGTTTTTT. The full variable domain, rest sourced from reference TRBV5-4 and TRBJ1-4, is ETGVTQSPTHLIKTRGQQVTLRCSSQSGHNTVSWYQQALGQGPQFIFQYYREEENGRGNFPPRFSGLQFPNYSSELNVNALELDDSALYLCASSRGQGLDEKLFFGSGTQLSVL.